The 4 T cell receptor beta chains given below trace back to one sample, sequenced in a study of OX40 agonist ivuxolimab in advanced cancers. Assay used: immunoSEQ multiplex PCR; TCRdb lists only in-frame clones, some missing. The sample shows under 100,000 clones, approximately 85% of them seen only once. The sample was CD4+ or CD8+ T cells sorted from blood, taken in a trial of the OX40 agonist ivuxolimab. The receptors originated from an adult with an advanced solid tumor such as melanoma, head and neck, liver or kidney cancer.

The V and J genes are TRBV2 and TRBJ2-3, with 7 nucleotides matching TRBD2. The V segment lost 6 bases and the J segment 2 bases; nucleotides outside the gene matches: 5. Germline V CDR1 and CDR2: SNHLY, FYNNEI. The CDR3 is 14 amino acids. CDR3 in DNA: TGTGCCAGCAGGGGAGGGGTAGACACAGATACGCAGTATTTT. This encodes CASRGGVDTDTQYF.

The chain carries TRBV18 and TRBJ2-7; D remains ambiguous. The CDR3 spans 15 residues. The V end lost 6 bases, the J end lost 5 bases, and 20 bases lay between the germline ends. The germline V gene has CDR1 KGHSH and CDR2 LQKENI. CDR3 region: CASSPRRGELNEQYF. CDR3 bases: TGTGCCAGCTCTCCTAGACGAGGAGAGTTGAACGAGCAGTACTTC.

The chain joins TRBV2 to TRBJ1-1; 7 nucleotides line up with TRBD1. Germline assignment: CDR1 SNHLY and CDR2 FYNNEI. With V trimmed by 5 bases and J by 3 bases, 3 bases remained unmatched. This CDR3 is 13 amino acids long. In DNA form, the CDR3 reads TGTGCCAGCAGTTACGACAGGGACACTGAAGCTTTCTTT. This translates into CASSYDRDTEAFF. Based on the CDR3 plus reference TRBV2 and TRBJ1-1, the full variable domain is EPEVTQTPSHQVTQMGQEVILRCVPISNHLYFYWYRQILGQKVEFLVSFYNNEISEKSEIFDDQFSVERPDGSNFTLKIRSTKLEDSAMYFCASSYDRDTEAFFGQGTRLTVV.

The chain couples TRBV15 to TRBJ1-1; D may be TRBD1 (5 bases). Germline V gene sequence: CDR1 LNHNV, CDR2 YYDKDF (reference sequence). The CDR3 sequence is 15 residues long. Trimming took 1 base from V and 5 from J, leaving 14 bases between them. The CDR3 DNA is TGTGCCACCAGCAGAGGTAGGAGAGGGGAGACTGAAGCTTTCTTT. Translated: CATSRGRRGETEAFF.